This T cell receptor beta chain originates from a study of cytomegalovirus exposure and HLA in healthy donors. There are 17 residues in the CDR3. Germline-derived CDR1 and CDR2 are MNHNS and SASEGT. Germline trimming cut 2 bases from V and 15 bases from J; bases unmatched to any gene: 18. Researchers ran the PCR with 60 Vbeta and 13 Jbeta primers. Produced via immunoSEQ multiplex PCR; TCRdb's table is partial and in-frame only. Of approximately 170,000 clones in the sample, 80% to 85% are singletons; the top ten hold approximately 1.2%. The receptor was derived from a boy between 2 and 10 years old in good health and CMV-seronegative. The chain couples TRBV6-1 to TRBJ1-6; 8 bases agree with TRBD1. Material for sequencing was PBMCs. CDR3 nucleotide sequence: TGTGCCAGCAGTGAAACGCTTAACCAGGGGGCTGGGAATAGCCTCCACTTT. Protein: CASSETLNQGAGNSLHF.